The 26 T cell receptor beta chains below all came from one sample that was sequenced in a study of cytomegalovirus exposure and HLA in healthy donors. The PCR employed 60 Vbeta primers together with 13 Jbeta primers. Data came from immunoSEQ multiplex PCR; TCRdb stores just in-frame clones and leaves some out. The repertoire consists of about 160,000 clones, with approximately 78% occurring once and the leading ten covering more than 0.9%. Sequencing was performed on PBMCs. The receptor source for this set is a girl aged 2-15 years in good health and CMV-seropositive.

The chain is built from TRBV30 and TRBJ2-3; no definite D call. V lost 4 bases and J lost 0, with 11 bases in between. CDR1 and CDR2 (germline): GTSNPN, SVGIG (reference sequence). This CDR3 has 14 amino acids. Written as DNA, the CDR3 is TGTGCCTGGACCACGGGTTTTAGCACAGATACGCAGTATTTT. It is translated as CAWTTGFSTDTQYF.

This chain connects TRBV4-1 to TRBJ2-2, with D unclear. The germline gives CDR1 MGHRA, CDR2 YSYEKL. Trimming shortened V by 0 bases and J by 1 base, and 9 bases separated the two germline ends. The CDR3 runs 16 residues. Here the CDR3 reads CASSQDPQKNTGELFF. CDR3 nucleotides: TGCGCCAGCAGCCAAGATCCCCAGAAGAACACCGGGGAGCTGTTTTTT.

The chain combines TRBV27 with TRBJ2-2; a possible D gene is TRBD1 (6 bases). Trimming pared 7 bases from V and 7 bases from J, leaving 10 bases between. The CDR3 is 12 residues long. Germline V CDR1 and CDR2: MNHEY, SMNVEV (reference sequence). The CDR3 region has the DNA TGTGCCAGCAATGACAGGCACGGGGAGCTGTTTTTT. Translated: CASNDRHGELFF.

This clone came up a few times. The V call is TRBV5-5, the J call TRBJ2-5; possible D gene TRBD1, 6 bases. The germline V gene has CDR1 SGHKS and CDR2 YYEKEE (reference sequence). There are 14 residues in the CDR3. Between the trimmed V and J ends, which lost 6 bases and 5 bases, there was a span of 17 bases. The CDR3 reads CASIPRGGEETQYF. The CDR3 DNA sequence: TGTGCCAGCATCCCCAGGGGTGGTGAGGAGACCCAGTACTTC.

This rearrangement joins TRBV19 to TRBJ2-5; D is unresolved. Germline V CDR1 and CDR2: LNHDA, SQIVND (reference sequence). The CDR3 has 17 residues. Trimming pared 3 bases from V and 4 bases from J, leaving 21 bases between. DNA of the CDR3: TGTGCCAGTAGTATCCTGGGCCGACCTGGTGCATCAGAGACCCAGTACTTC. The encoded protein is CASSILGRPGASETQYF. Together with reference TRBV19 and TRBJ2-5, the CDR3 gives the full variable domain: DGGITQSPKYLFRKEGQNVTLSCEQNLNHDAMYWYRQDPGQGLRLIYYSQIVNDFQKGDIAEGYSVSREKKESFPLTVTSAQKNPTAFYLCASSILGRPGASETQYFGPGTRLLVL.

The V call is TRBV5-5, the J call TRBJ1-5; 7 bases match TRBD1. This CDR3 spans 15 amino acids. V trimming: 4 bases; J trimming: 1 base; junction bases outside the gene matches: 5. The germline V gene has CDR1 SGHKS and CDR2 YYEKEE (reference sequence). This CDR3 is CASSPTGESNQPQHF. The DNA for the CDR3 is TGTGCCAGCAGCCCTACAGGGGAGAGCAATCAGCCCCAGCATTTT.

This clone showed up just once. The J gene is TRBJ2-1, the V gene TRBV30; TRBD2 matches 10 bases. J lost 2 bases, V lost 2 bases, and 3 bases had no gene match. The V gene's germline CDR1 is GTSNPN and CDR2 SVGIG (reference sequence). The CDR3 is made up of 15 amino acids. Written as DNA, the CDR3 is TGTGCCTGGAGTTTAGGGACTAGCGCCTACAATGAGCAGTTCTTC. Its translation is CAWSLGTSAYNEQFF.

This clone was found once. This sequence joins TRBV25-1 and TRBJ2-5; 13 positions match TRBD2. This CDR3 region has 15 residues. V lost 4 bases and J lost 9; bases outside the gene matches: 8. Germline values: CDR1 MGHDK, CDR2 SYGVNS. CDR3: CASSAWTSGSTAQYF. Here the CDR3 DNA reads TGTGCCAGCAGTGCCTGGACTAGCGGGAGTACGGCCCAGTACTTC.

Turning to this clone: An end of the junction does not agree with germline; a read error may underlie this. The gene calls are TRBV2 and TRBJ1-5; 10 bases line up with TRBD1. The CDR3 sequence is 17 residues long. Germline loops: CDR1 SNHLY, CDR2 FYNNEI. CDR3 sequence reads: CASREGQGDYSNQPQHF. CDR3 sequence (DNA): TGTGCCAGCAGGGAAGGACAGGGGGATTATAGCAATCAGCCCCAGCATTTT.

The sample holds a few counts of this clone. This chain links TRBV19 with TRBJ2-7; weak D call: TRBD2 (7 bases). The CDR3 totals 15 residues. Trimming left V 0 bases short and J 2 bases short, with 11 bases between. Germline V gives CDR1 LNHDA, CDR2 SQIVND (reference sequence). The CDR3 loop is CASSIEQGRAYEQYF. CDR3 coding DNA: TGTGCCAGTAGTATAGAGCAGGGGAGGGCCTACGAGCAGTACTTC.

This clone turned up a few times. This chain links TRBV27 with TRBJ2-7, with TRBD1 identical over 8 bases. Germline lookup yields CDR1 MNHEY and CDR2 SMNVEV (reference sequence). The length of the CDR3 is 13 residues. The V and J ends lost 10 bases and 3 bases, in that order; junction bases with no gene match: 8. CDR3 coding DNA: TGTGCCACCTCCCTAGACAGGGGCTACGAGCAGTACTTC. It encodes CATSLDRGYEQYF.

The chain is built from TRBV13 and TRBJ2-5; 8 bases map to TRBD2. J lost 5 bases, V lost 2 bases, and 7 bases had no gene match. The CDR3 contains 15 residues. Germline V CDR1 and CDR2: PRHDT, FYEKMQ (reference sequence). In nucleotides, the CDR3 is TGTGCCAGCAGCTTATATAGCGGGGATAGGGAGACCCAGTACTTC. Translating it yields CASSLYSGDRETQYF.

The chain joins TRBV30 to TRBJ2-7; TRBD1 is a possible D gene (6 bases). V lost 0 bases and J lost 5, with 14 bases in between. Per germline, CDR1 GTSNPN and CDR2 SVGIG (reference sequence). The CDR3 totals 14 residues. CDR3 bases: TGTGCCTGGAGTGTACCAAGGACAGCGGACGAGCAGTACTTC. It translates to CAWSVPRTADEQYF.

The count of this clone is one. CDR3 coding DNA: TGTGCCTGGAGTGGGGGGGGCGGGAAAGAGACCCAGTACTTC. It specifies CAWSGGGGKETQYF. The chain is built from TRBV30 and TRBJ2-5, with a weak D call TRBD2 (7 bases). Trimming shortened V by 1 base and J by 3 bases, and 12 bases separated the two germline ends. There are 14 residues in the CDR3. In germline, CDR1 is GTSNPN, CDR2 SVGIG (reference sequence).

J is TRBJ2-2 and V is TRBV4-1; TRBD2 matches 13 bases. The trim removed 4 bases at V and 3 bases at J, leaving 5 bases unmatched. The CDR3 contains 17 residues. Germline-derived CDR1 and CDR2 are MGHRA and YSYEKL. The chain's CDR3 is CASSPWTSGRDTGELFF. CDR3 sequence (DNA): TGCGCCAGCAGCCCCTGGACTAGCGGGAGAGACACCGGGGAGCTGTTTTTT.

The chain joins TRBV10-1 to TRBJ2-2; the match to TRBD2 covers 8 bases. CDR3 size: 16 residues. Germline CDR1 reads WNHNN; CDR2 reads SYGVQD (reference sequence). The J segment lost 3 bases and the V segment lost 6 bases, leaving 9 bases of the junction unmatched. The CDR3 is CASREKAGAHTGELFF. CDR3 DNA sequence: TGCGCCAGCAGGGAGAAAGCGGGAGCCCACACCGGGGAGCTGTTTTTT.

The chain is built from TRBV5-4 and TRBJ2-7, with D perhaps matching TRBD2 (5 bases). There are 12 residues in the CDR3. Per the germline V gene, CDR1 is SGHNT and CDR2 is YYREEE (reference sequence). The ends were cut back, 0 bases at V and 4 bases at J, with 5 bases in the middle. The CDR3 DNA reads TGTGCCAGCAGCTTGGGAGGGTACGAGCAGTACTTC. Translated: CASSLGGYEQYF.

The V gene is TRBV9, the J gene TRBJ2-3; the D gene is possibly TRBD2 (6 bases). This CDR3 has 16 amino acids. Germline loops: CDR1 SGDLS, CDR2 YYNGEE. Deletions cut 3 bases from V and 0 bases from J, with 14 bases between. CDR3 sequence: CASSGGTQPSTDTQYF. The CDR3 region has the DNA TGTGCCAGCAGCGGCGGGACTCAACCGAGCACAGATACGCAGTATTTT.

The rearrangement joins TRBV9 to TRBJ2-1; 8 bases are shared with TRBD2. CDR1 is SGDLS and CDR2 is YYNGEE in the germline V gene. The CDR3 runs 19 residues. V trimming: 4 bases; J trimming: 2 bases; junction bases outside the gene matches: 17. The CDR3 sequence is CASSLSISGRTATYNEQFF. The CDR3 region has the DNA TGTGCCAGCAGCCTCAGCATAAGCGGGAGAACGGCCACCTACAATGAGCAGTTCTTC.

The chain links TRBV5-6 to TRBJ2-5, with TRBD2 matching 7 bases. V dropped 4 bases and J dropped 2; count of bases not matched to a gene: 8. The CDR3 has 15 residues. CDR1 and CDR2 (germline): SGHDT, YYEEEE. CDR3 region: CASSRGLMEQETQYF. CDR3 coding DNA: TGTGCCAGCAGCCGGGGACTAATGGAACAAGAGACCCAGTACTTC.

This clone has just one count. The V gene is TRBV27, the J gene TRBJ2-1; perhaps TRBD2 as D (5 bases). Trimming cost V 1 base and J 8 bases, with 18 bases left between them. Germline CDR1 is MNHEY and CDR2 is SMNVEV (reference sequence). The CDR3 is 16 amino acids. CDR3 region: CASSLYPDSFRDEQFF. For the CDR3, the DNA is TGTGCCAGCAGTTTATACCCGGACTCCTTTAGGGATGAGCAGTTCTTC.

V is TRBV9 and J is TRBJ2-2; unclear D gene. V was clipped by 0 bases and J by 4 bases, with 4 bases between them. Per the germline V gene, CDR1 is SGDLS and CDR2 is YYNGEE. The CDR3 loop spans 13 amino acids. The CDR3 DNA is TGTGCCAGCAGCGTAGTCTCCACCGGGGAGCTGTTTTTT. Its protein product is CASSVVSTGELFF.

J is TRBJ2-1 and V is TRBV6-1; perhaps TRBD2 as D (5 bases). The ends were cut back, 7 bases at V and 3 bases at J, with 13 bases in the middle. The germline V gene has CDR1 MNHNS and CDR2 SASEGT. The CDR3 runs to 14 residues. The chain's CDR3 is CASNNRGLYNEQFF. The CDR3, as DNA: TGTGCCAGCAACAATAGAGGACTCTACAATGAGCAGTTCTTC.

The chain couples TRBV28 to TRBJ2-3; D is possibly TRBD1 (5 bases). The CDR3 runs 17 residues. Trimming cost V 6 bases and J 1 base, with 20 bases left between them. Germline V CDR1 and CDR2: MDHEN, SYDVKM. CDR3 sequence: CASSSSLGASGTDTQYF. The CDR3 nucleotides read TGTGCCAGCAGCTCATCGCTAGGGGCCTCAGGCACAGATACGCAGTATTTT.

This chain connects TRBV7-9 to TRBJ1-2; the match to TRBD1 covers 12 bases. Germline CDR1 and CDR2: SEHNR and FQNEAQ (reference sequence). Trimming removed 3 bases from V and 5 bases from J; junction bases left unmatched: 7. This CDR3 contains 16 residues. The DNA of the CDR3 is TGTGCCAGCAGCTTCGGGGACAGGGGGCGGTATTATGGCTACACCTTC. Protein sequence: CASSFGDRGRYYGYTF.

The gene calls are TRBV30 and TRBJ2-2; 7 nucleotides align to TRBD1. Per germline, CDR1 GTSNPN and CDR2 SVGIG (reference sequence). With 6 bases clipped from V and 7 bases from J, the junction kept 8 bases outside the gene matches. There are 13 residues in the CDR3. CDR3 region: CACRQGWGGELFF. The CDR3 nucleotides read TGTGCCTGTCGACAGGGTTGGGGCGGGGAGCTGTTTTTT.